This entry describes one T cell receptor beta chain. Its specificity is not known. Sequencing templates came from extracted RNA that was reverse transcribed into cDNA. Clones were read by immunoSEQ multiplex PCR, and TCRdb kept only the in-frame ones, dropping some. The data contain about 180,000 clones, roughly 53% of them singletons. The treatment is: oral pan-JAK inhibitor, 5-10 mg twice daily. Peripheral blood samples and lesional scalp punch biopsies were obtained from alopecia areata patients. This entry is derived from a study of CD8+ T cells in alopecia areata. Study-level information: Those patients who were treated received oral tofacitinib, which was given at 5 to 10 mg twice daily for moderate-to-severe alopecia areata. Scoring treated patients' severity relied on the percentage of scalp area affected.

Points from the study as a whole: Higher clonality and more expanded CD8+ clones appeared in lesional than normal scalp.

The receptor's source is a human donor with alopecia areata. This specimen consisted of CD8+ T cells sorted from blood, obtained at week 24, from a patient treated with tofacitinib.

The CDR3 here is CAWSPGGREQYF. CDR3 bases: TGTGCCTGGAGTCCAGGGGGCCGGGAGCAGTACTTC. J is TRBJ2-7 and V is TRBV30; 8 nucleotides match TRBD1. Germline CDR1 and CDR2: GTSNPN and SVGIG (reference sequence). This CDR3 region has 12 residues. J gave up 7 bases and V 2 bases, and 4 bases lay outside the gene matches.